The clone carrying this T cell receptor beta chain was observed a single time. Vbeta (60) and Jbeta (13) primers were used in the PCR. Produced via immunoSEQ multiplex PCR; TCRdb's table is partial and in-frame only. The table has 70,000 to 85,000 clones, around 60% seen once. These data are taken from a study of cytomegalovirus exposure and HLA in healthy donors. Study-level background: Sequencing of roughly 180 million T cells in an earlier analysis found 100 million or so unique TCR beta sequences.

The V and J ends lost 0 bases and 3 bases respectively, with 8 bases between them. The CDR3 sequence is 14 residues long. Germline CDR1 reads MNHNS; CDR2 reads SASEGT. Sequenced input: PBMCs. This TCR came from a man aged 25-40 years in good health and CMV-seropositive. The rearrangement links TRBV6-1 to TRBJ1-2; perhaps TRBD1 as D (5 bases). The CDR3 coding sequence is TGTGCCAGCAGTGAAGCCGGGGGTCACTATGGCTACACCTTC. Encoded protein: CASSEAGGHYGYTF.